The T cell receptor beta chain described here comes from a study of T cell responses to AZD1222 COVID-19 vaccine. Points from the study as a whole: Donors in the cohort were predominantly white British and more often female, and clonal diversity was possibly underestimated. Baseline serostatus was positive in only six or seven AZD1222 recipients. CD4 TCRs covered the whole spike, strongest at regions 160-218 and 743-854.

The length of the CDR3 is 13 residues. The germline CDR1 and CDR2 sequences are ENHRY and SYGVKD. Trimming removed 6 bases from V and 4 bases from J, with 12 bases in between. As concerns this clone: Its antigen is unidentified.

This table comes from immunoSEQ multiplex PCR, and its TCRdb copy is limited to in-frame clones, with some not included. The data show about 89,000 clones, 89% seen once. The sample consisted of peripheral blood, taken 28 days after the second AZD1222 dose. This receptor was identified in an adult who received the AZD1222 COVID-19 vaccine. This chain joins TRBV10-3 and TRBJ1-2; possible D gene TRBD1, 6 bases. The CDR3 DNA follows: TGTGCCATCAGGGAACAGGGCCCCTATGGCTACACCTTC. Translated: CAIREQGPYGYTF.